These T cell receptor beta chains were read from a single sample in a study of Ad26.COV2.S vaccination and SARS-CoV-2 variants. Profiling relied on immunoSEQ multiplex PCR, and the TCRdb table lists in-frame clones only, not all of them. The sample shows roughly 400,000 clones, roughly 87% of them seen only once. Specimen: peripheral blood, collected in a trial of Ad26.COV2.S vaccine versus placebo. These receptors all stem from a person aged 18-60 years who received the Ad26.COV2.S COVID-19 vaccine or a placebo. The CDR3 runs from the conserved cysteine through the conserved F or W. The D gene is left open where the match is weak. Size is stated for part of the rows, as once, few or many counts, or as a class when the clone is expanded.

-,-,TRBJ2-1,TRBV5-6,CASSLLAFTYEQFF
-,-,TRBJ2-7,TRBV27,CASSLSPGVPHLYEQYF
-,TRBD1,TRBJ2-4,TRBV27,CASSWTGGPKNIQYF
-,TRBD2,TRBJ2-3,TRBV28,CASSNSGSGTDTQYF
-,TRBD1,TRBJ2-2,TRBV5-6,CASSYWGTGEAGELFF
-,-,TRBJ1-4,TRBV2,CASSESQGGEKLFF
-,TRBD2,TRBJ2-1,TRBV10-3,CAIGLSSGAYNEQFF
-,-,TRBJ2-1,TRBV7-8,CASSLSVSAYNEQFF
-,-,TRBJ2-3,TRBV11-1,CASSFDFHGTDTQYF
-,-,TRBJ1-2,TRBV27,CASSPTYGWDYGYTF
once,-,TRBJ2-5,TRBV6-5,CASSRLFQETQYF
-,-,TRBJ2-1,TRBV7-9,CASSSNEQFF
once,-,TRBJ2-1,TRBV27,CASSLSWGVYNEQFF
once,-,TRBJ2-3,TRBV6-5,CASRPLATSTDTQYF
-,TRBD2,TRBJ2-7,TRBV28,CASSLVGLAYEQYF
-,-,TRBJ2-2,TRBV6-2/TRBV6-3,CASSYRSASSRETGELFF
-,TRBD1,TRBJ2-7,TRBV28,CASIPTGLIYEQYF
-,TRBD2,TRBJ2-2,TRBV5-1,CASSLGLAGGPGTGELFF
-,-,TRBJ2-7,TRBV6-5,CASSYSRVVYEQYF
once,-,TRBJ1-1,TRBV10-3,CAIGGGGSPEAFF
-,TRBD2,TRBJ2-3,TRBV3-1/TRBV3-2,CASSQVRGTSGSSSTDTQYF
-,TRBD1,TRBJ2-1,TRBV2,CASSEGRDRVYYNEQFF
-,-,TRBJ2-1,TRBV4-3,CTSSQDFRRGSYNEQFF
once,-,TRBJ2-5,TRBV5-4,CASSLAPGKETQYF
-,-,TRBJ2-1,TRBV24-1,CATSDSFNEQFF
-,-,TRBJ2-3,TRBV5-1,CASSLDRGATDTQYF
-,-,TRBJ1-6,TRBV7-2,CASSLRGPTNSPLHF
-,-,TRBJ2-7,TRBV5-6,CASSLEGSYEQYF
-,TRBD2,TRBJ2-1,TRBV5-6,CASSSTLAGLYNEQFF
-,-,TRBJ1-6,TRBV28,CASSGQTNSPLHF